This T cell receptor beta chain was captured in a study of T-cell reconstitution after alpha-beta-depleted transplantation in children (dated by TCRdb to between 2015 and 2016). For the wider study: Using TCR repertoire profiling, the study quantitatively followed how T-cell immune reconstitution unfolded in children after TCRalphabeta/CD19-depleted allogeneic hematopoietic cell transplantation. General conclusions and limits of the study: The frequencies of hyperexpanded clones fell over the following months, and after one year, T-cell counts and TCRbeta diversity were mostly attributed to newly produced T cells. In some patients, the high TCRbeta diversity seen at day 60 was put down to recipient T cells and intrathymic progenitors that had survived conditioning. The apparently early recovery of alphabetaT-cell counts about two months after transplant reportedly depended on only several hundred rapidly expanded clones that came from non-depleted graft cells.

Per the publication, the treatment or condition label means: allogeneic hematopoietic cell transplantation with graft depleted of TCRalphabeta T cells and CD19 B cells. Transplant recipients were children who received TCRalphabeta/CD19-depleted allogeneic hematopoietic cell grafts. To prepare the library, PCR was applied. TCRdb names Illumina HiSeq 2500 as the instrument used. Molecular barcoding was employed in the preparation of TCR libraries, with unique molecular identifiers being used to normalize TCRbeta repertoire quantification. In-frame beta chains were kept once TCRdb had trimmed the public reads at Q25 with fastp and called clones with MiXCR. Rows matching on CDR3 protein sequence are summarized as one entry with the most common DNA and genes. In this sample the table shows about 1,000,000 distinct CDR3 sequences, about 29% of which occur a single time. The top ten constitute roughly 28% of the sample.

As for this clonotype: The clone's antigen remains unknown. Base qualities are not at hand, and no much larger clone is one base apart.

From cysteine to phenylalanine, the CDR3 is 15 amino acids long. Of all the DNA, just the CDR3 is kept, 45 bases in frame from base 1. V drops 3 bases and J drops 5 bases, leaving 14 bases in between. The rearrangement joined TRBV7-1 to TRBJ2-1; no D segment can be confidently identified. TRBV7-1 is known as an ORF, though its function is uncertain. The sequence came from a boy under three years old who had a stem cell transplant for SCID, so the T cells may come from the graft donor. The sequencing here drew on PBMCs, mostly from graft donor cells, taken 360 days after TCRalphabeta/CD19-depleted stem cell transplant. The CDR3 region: CASSSHPASNNEQFF. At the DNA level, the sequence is TGTGCCAGCAGCTCCCACCCGGCCTCTAACAATGAGCAGTTCTTC.